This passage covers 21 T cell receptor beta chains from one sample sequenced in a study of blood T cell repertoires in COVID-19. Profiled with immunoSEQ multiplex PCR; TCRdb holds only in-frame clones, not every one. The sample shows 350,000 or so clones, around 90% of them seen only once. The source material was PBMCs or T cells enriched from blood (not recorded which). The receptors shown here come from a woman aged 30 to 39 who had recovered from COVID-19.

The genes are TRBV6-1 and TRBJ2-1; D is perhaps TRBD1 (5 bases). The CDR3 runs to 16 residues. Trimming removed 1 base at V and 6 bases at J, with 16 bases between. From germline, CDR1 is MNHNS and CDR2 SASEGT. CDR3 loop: CASSEEGLQRANEQFF. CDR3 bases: TGTGCCAGCAGTGAAGAGGGGCTACAACGGGCCAATGAGCAGTTCTTC.

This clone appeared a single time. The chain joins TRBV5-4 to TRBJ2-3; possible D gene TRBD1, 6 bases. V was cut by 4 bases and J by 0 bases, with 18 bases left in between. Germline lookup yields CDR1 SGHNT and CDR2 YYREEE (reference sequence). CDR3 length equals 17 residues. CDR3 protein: CASSVDSGTPSTDTQYF. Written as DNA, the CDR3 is TGTGCCAGCAGCGTCGACTCCGGGACACCGAGCACAGATACGCAGTATTTT.

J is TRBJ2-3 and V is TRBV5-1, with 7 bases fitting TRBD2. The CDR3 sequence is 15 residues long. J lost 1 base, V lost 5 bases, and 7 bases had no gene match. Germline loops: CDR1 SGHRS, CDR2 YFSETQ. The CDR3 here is CASRGLGLGTDTQYF. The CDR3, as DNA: TGCGCCAGCAGGGGGCTTGGACTAGGCACAGATACGCAGTATTTT.

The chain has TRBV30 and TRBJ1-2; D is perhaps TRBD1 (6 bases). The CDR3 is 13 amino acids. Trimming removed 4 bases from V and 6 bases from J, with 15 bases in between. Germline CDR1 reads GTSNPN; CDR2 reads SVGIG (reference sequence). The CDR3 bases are TGTGCCTGGACGGGCCAGGGGCTAAATGGCTACACCTTC. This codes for CAWTGQGLNGYTF.

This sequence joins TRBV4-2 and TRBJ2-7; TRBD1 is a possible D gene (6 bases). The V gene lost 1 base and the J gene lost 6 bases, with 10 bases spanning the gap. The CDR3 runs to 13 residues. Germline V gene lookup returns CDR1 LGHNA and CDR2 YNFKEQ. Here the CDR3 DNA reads TGTGCCAGCAGCCAAGCTCCAGGGGTCGAGCAGTACTTC. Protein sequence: CASSQAPGVEQYF.

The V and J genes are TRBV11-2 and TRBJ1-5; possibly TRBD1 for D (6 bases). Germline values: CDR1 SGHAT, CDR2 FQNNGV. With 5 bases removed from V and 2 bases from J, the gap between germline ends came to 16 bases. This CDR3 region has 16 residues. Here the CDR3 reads CASSRRGLRGNQPQHF. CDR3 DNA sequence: TGTGCCAGCAGCCGCAGGGGCCTAAGAGGCAATCAGCCCCAGCATTTT.

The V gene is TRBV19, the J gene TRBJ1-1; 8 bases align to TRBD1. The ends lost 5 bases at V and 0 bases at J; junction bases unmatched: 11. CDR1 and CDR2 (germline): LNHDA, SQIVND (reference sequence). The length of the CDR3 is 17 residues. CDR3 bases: TGTGCCAGTAGTCCGGGCAGGGGGCTAGGGATGAACACTGAAGCTTTCTTT. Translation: CASSPGRGLGMNTEAFF.

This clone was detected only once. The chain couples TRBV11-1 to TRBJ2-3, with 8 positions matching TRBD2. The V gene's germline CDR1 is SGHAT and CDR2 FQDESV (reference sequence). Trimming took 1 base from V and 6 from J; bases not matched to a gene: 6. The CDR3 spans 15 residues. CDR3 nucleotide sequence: TGTGCCAGCAGCTTAGTTCCTAGCGGGCTGGATACGCAGTATTTT. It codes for CASSLVPSGLDTQYF.

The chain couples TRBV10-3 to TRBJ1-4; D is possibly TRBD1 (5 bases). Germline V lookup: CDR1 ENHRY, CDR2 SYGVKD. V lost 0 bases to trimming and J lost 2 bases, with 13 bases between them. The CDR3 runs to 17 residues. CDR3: CAISESAGRLTNEKLFF. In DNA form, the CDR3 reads TGTGCCATCAGTGAGTCGGCAGGGAGGTTGACTAATGAAAAACTGTTTTTT.

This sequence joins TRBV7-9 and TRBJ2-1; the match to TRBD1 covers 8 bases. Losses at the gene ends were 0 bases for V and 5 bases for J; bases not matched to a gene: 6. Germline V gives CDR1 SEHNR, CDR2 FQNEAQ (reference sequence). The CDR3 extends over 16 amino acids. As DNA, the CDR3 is TGTGCCAGCAGCTTAGCGCTCCGCAGGGGGCACAATGAGCAGTTCTTC. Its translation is CASSLALRRGHNEQFF.

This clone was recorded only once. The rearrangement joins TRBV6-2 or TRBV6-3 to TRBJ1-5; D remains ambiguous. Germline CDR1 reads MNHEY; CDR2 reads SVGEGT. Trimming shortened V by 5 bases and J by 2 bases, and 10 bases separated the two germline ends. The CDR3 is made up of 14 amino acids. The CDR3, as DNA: TGTGCCAGCAGTACTTTCGCTGGCAATCAGCCCCAGCATTTT. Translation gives CASSTFAGNQPQHF.

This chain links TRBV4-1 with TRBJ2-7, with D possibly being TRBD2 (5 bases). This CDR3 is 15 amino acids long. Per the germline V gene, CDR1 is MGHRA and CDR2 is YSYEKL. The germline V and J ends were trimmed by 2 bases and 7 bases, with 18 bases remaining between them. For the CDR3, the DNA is TGCGCCAGCAGCCAACCTAGAGTGGGTCCGGGGGAGCAGTACTTC. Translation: CASSQPRVGPGEQYF.

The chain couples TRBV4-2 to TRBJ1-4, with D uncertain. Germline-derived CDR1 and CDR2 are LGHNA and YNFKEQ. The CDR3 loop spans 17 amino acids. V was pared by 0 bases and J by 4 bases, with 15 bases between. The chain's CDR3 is CASSQDSLTTFNEKLFF. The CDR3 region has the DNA TGTGCCAGCAGCCAAGACTCCCTGACAACCTTTAATGAAAAACTGTTTTTT.

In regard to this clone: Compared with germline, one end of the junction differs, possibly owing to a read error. Written as DNA, the CDR3 is TGTGCCAGCACTGAACGGCGGGGATACAATGAGCAGTTCTTC. Translating gives CASTERRGYNEQFF. The chain carries TRBV2 and TRBJ2-1; TRBD2 might be the D (6 bases). Germline loops: CDR1 SNHLY, CDR2 FYNNEI. This CDR3 is built from 14 residues. The complete variable domain, with remaining parts taken from reference TRBV2 and TRBJ2-1, reads EPEVTQTPSHQVTQMGQEVILRCVPISNHLYFYWYRQILGQKVEFLVSFYNNEISEKSEIFDDQFSVERPDGSNFTLKIRSTKLEDSAMYFCASTERRGYNEQFFGPGTRLTVL.

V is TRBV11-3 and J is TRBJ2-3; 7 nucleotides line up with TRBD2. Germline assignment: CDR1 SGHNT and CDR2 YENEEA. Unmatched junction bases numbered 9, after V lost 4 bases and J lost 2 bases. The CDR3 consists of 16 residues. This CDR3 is CASSSSRDYPTDTQYF. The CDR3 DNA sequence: TGTGCCAGCAGCTCGAGCCGGGACTACCCCACAGATACGCAGTATTTT.

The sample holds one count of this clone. CDR3 DNA sequence: TGTGCCAGCAGCTTTTCAGGGCAGCAGCCCCAGCATTTT. Translated, it gives CASSFSGQQPQHF. The chain couples TRBV7-2 to TRBJ1-5; a weak D match, TRBD1 (5 bases). In germline, CDR1 is SGHTA, CDR2 FQGNSA. Trimming left V 3 bases short and J 7 bases short, with 10 bases between. The CDR3 loop spans 13 amino acids.

CDR3 nucleotide sequence: TGTGCCAGCAGCGGGGCGACAGGGAATGGCTACACCTTC. It translates to CASSGATGNGYTF. The genes are TRBV5-4 and TRBJ1-2; 7 nucleotides align to TRBD1. The V and J ends lost 4 bases and 6 bases, in that order; junction bases with no gene match: 6. Germline V gene sequence: CDR1 SGHNT, CDR2 YYREEE (reference sequence). The CDR3 consists of 13 residues.

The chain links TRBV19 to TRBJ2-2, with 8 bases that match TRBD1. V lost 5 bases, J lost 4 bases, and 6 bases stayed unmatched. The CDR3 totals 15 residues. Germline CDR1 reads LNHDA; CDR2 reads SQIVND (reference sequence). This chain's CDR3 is CASSGWTGFTGELFF. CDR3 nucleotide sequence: TGTGCCAGTAGTGGATGGACAGGGTTCACCGGGGAGCTGTTTTTT.

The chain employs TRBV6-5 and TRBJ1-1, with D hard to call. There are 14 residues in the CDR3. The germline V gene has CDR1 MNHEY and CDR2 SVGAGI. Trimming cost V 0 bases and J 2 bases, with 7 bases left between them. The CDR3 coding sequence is TGTGCCAGCAGTTACTCGTCGAGAAACACTGAAGCTTTCTTT. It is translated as CASSYSSRNTEAFF.

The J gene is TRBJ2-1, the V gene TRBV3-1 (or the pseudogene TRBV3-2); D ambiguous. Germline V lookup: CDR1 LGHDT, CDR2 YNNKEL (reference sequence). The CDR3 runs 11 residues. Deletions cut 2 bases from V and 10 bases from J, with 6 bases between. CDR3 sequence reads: CASSQLLEQFF. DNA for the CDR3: TGTGCCAGCAGCCAACTTCTCGAGCAGTTCTTC.

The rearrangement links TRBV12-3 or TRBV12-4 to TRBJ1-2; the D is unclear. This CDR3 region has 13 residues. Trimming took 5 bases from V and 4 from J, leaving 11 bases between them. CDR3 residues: CASSEGRPYGYTF. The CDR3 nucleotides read TGTGCCAGCAGTGAGGGCAGGCCCTATGGCTACACCTTC.